This record looks at one T cell receptor beta chain sequence and its context. Its cognate antigen has yet to be identified. No base qualities exist here, and no much larger clone lies one base off it. To estimate absolute template abundance from read counts, synthetic TCR analog templates were spiked into each PCR. The immunoSEQ assay used bias-controlled V and J gene primers to amplify TCRbeta CDR3 regions from genomic DNA. Rearranged TCRbeta segments were sequenced at approximately 20X coverage. For the original study's pipeline: Sequencing errors were corrected by clustering and CDR3s were annotated against IMGT to assign V, D and J genes. Downstream analyses used only productive TCRbeta rearrangements and left out out-of-frame or stop-codon sequences. Clonality was computed as one minus Shannon entropy normalized by the log of the number of unique productive sequences. Fisher's exact test with Benjamini-Hochberg correction, at a threshold of adjusted p below 0.01, was used to find clones that differed between time points or between blood and tumor. Drawn from immuneACCESS, this table holds only the in-frame rearrangements with V and J called that TCRdb kept. Clones are partly lost; checked studies trace under half to an unresolved V gene and leave the rest unexplained. V and J calls and clone size come straight from that table; D and trimming were deduced from the DNA. The sample yields fewer than 75,000 clones; about 90% were counted once. Approximately 5% of the sample rests with the top ten.

Taken from cysteine to phenylalanine, the CDR3 has 14 residues. The retained sequence is limited to the CDR3, 42 bases, with the frame set at the first base. V is reduced by 5 bases and J by 0 bases, leaving a spacing of 9 bases between them. According to the germline V gene, CDR1 reads MNHEY and CDR2 reads SVGAGI. This sample is drawn from a study of PD-L1 blockade in urothelial cancer (dated by TCRdb to the late 2010s). Some background on the complete study: Therapy was started around 2014 for all patients, and atezolizumab 1,200 mg was administered intravenously every 3 weeks. Pretreatment tumor samples, along with matched peripheral blood collected serially before and after atezolizumab treatment, underwent TCR sequencing. About 90% of the roughly 29 patients were identified as males with urothelial cancer of bladder origin, and a prior smoking history was reported by 18 of 29 patients. Fewer than ten patients reached durable clinical benefit, while 20 patients did not. An ECOG performance status of 0 or 1 was recorded for the patients, and 0 to 3 prior chemotherapy regimens had been received by the patients. In the same patients who had TCR sequencing, pretreatment tumors also underwent whole exome sequencing and RNA sequencing. A median of about 140,000 T cells and 83,000 or so unique TCRs was obtained from blood samples, and a median clonality of around 0.08 was observed. The study was an exploratory multi-omic analysis of somatic, immune and clinical correlates of response to PD-L1 blockade with atezolizumab in urothelial cancer. Under 30 patients had pretreatment blood TCR-seq, roughly 24 had at least one posttreatment blood collection, and roughly 24 had tumor TCR-seq. Blood samples were analyzed at two time points: 3 weeks after treatment start (second dose) and 6 weeks after treatment start. Durable clinical benefit meant progression-free survival longer than 6 months, and TCR features were also tested against progression-free and overall survival. Summary of the overall study and its limitations: Greater expansion of tumor-associated TCR clones in peripheral blood 3 weeks after the start of treatment was observed in patients with durable benefit (n of about 24, p = 0.022). Improved progression-free and overall survival was associated with having pretreatment peripheral blood TCR clonality below the median. Small sample size (n of about 30) and many exploratory analyses mean the results are intended to be hypothesis-generating.

Sample time point, as interpreted from the label and publication: pretreatment peripheral blood. A total of 25 to 35 patients with locally advanced or metastatic urothelial carcinoma, treated at Memorial Sloan Kettering on a trial protocol, made up the cohort. Peripheral blood mononuclear cells were collected pretreatment and during treatment, with between 1 and 8 total time points obtained per patient. The Qiagen DNeasy Blood extraction kit was used to purify genomic DNA from total PBMCs and tumor samples. PBMCs were collected pretreatment and during treatment and were isolated and stored as previously described.

The V gene is TRBV6-5 and the J gene is TRBJ2-3, with no D gene named confidently. This TCR was recovered from a man between 65 and 79 years old with urothelial cancer. The specimen comprised PBMCs, sampled around atezolizumab (anti-PD-L1) treatment. The CDR3 reads as follows: CASSRSYSTDTQYF. The DNA sequence follows: TGTGCCAGCAGTAGATCCTATAGCACAGATACGCAGTATTTT.